This is a list of T cell receptor beta chains from one sample in a study of blood T cell repertoires in COVID-19. Libraries were prepared by immunoSEQ multiplex PCR; TCRdb keeps only in-frame clonotypes and omits some of them. The data contain some 150,000 clones, around 78% of them seen just once; the ten biggest clones take up around 4.2%. Sequenced sample: peripheral blood. These receptors were collected from a woman older than 75 with active or convalescent COVID-19. Each CDR3 is given with its conserved first and last residue. Each record gives: CDR3 protein, CDR3 DNA, clone size, V gene, J gene, D gene. D genes are given only for firm matches. Expanded clones get a size class; other rows say once, few or many, or leave the size out.

CDR3: CASTPDVTGLSYGYTF
DNA: TGTGCCAGTACCCCAGATGTCACAGGCCTGTCCTATGGCTACACCTTC
size: once
V: TRBV19
J: TRBJ1-2
D: NA

CDR3: CAISAGVGNTIYF
DNA: TGTGCCATCAGTGCGGGGGTCGGAAACACCATATATTTT
size: NA
V: TRBV10-3
J: TRBJ1-3
D: NA

CDR3: CASSDKMGNTIYF
DNA: TGTGCCAGCAGCGACAAAATGGGAAACACCATATATTTT
size: NA
V: TRBV9
J: TRBJ1-3
D: NA

CDR3: CASSLARGFGELFF
DNA: TGTGCCAGCAGCTTAGCGCGGGGGTTCGGGGAGCTGTTTTTT
size: NA
V: TRBV7-8
J: TRBJ2-2
D: TRBD2

CDR3: CASRAQGLSYGYTF
DNA: TGCGCCAGCAGAGCACAGGGGCTCAGCTATGGCTACACCTTC
size: NA
V: TRBV5-1
J: TRBJ1-2
D: TRBD1

CDR3: CASSYATSGGANEQFF
DNA: TGTGCCAGCAGTTACGCGACTAGCGGGGGGGCGAATGAGCAGTTCTTC
size: NA
V: TRBV6-2/TRBV6-3
J: TRBJ2-1
D: TRBD2

CDR3: CASSQNSGNTIYF
DNA: TGTGCCAGCAGTCAGAACTCTGGAAACACCATATATTTT
size: NA
V: TRBV27
J: TRBJ1-3
D: NA

CDR3: CASSYDFGAYEQYF
DNA: TGTGCCAGCAGTTACGATTTCGGAGCCTACGAGCAGTACTTC
size: many
V: TRBV6-5
J: TRBJ2-7
D: NA

CDR3: CASIIGTSGGAETQYF
DNA: TGTGCCAGCATCATCGGCACTAGCGGGGGCGCGGAGACCCAGTACTTC
size: NA
V: TRBV7-2
J: TRBJ2-5
D: TRBD2

CDR3: CASSLGQRNNEQFF
DNA: TGTGCCAGCAGCTTAGGCCAGCGAAACAATGAGCAGTTCTTC
size: NA
V: TRBV5-4
J: TRBJ2-1
D: NA

CDR3: CASSYSSNEQYF
DNA: TGTGCCAGCAGTTACTCGTCAAACGAGCAGTACTTC
size: NA
V: TRBV6-2/TRBV6-3
J: TRBJ2-7
D: NA

CDR3: CASSLSGGAGETQYF
DNA: TGTGCCAGCAGCTTAAGCGGGGGGGCCGGGGAGACCCAGTACTTC
size: NA
V: TRBV11-2
J: TRBJ2-5
D: TRBD2

CDR3: CASSFRTGAYGYTF
DNA: TGCGCCAGCAGCTTCAGGACAGGGGCCTATGGCTACACCTTC
size: NA
V: TRBV5-1
J: TRBJ1-2
D: TRBD1

CDR3: CASSDTPGGDDYGYTF
DNA: TGTGCCAGCAGTGATACGCCTGGGGGGGATGACTATGGCTACACCTTC
size: NA
V: TRBV6-1
J: TRBJ1-2
D: NA

CDR3: CASSQDERLVNEQFF
DNA: TGTGCCAGCAGCCAAGATGAGCGTTTAGTAAATGAGCAGTTCTTC
size: NA
V: TRBV3-1/TRBV3-2
J: TRBJ2-1
D: NA

CDR3: CASSAIGGVTIYF
DNA: TGTGCCAGCAGCGCGATCGGTGGAGTCACCATATATTTT
size: NA
V: TRBV9
J: TRBJ1-3
D: NA

CDR3: CASSPPNQREHYNEQFF
DNA: TGTGCCAGCTCACCACCCAACCAGCGGGAACATTACAATGAGCAGTTCTTC
size: few
V: TRBV18
J: TRBJ2-1
D: TRBD2